Listed here are 22 T cell receptor beta chains from one sample, sequenced in a study of siplizumab effects on memory and regulatory T cells. Sequencing used immunoSEQ multiplex PCR; TCRdb keeps in-frame clones, though not all of them. Of about 100,000 clones in the sample, 92% were seen once. Sample: CD4+ T cells sorted from blood. Receptor source: a human donor in good health.

The chain has TRBV6-1 and TRBJ1-5, with 9 bases lining up with TRBD1. This CDR3 region has 18 residues. V was clipped by 4 bases and J by 3 bases; unmatched bases: 13. Per germline, CDR1 MNHNS and CDR2 SASEGT. The CDR3 DNA follows: TGTGCCAGCAGTGGAGGGGTATCGACAGGGGGGAACAATCAGCCCCAGCATTTT. Its protein product is CASSGGVSTGGNNQPQHF.

The chain employs TRBV9 and TRBJ2-7; 8 bases match TRBD1. Trimming took 3 bases from V and 4 from J; bases not matched to a gene: 9. This CDR3 is built from 15 residues. Germline V lookup: CDR1 SGDLS, CDR2 YYNGEE. The CDR3 DNA is TGTGCCAGCAGCGCGTGGGGGACAGGCCGATACGAGCAGTACTTC. Amino acids: CASSAWGTGRYEQYF.

This clone has only one observation. This sequence joins TRBV10-2 and TRBJ1-4; a weak D match, TRBD1 (5 bases). The CDR3 runs 15 residues. V lost 6 bases and J lost 3, with 14 bases in between. Germline CDR1 is WSHSY and CDR2 is SAAADI. Here the CDR3 DNA reads TGCGCCAGCAGAGTCGCGGGGGTTCCTAATGAAAAACTGTTTTTT. It codes for CASRVAGVPNEKLFF.

This clone was observed a single time. The chain links TRBV7-6 to TRBJ2-7; 8 bases fit TRBD1. Germline CDR1 is SGHVS and CDR2 is FNYEAQ. Germline trimming cut 1 base from V and 4 bases from J; bases unmatched to any gene: 3. CDR3 size: 14 residues. The CDR3 DNA sequence: TGTGCCAGCAGCTTAGGAGACAGGGGTTACGAGCAGTACTTC. Protein: CASSLGDRGYEQYF.

The chain employs TRBV28 and TRBJ2-3, with TRBD2 matching over 8 bases. Per germline, CDR1 MDHEN and CDR2 SYDVKM. The CDR3 runs to 15 residues. The ends lost 3 bases at V and 1 base at J; junction bases unmatched: 3. The DNA for the CDR3 is TGTGCCAGCAGTTTTACTAGCGGAGGCACAGATACGCAGTATTTT. Amino acid sequence: CASSFTSGGTDTQYF.

V is TRBV5-6 and J is TRBJ2-2; D is uncertain. In germline, CDR1 is SGHDT, CDR2 YYEEEE. Deletions cut 1 base from V and 0 bases from J, with 16 bases between. This CDR3 has 18 residues. The CDR3 loop is CASSLTLVSSPNTGELFF. In DNA form, the CDR3 reads TGTGCCAGCAGCTTGACTCTAGTATCGTCGCCGAACACCGGGGAGCTGTTTTTT. The variable domain in full, with the rest retrieved from reference TRBV5-6 and TRBJ2-2, is DAGVTQSPTHLIKTRGQQVTLRCSPKSGHDTVSWYQQALGQGPQFIFQYYEEEERQRGNFPDRFSGHQFPNYSSELNVNALLLGDSALYLCASSLTLVSSPNTGELFFGEGSRLTVL.

The chain combines TRBV14 with TRBJ1-1; D remains unclear. The CDR3 spans 14 residues. From germline, CDR1 is SGHDN and CDR2 FVKESK. Trimming left V 5 bases short and J 0 bases short, with 10 bases between. CDR3 in amino acids: CASSSVSMNTEAFF. The DNA of the CDR3 is TGTGCCAGCAGCTCCGTGTCGATGAACACTGAAGCTTTCTTT.

The chain is built from TRBV29-1 and TRBJ2-7; TRBD1 might be the D (6 bases). Germline lookup yields CDR1 SQVTM and CDR2 ANQGSEA. This CDR3 is 11 amino acids long. V lost 7 bases, J lost 2 bases, and 9 bases lay in between. CDR3 protein: CSGGQPYEQYF. CDR3 sequence (DNA): TGCAGCGGCGGACAGCCCTACGAGCAGTACTTC.

V is TRBV11-3 and J is TRBJ1-3, with 9 bases that match TRBD1. Germline assignment: CDR1 SGHNT and CDR2 YENEEA. CDR3 length: 15 amino acids. J lost 3 bases, V lost 5 bases, and 5 bases had no gene match. The CDR3 DNA follows: TGTGCCAGCAGCCAAGGACAGGGGCTTGGAAACACCATATATTTT. Translating gives CASSQGQGLGNTIYF.

This rearrangement joins TRBV9 to TRBJ2-7, with 8 nucleotides matching TRBD2. The germline V gene has CDR1 SGDLS and CDR2 YYNGEE. V gave up 0 bases and J gave up 2 bases; unmatched junction bases: 4. The CDR3 loop spans 15 amino acids. CDR3 sequence reads: CASSVGRGGTYEQYF. The CDR3 DNA reads TGTGCCAGCAGCGTAGGACGGGGGGGGACCTACGAGCAGTACTTC.

In this sample, this clone turned up once. The V gene is TRBV13, the J gene TRBJ2-4; a weak D match, TRBD1 (6 bases). The germline V gene encodes CDR1 PRHDT and CDR2 FYEKMQ (reference sequence). Trimming removed 3 bases at V and 6 bases at J, with 18 bases between. The CDR3 extends over 16 amino acids. The CDR3 DNA sequence: TGTGCCAGCAGCTTGGCCAGGACAGCAATCTTAAACATTCAGTACTTC. Translated, it gives CASSLARTAILNIQYF.

V is TRBV29-1 and J is TRBJ2-2; D unclear. Trimming removed 4 bases from V and 5 bases from J, with 14 bases in between. Germline V gene data show CDR1 as SQVTM and CDR2 as ANQGSEA. The length of the CDR3 is 14 residues. The DNA for the CDR3 is TGCAGCGTTGCGGGTACTGGGTGGACCGGGGAGCTGTTTTTT. This gives the protein CSVAGTGWTGELFF.

The J gene is TRBJ2-2, the V gene TRBV6-5; D not certain. Trimming left V 4 bases short and J 3 bases short, with 12 bases between. Germline V gene data show CDR1 as MNHEY and CDR2 as SVGAGI. The CDR3 is made up of 15 amino acids. CDR3 loop: CASSSWEGHTGELFF. As DNA, the CDR3 is TGTGCCAGCAGTTCGTGGGAAGGCCACACCGGGGAGCTGTTTTTT.

This clone was observed a few times. This rearrangement joins TRBV19 to TRBJ1-2; D remains unclear. V lost 6 bases, J lost 8 bases, and 10 bases lay in between. The CDR3 contains 11 residues. Germline V gene data show CDR1 as LNHDA and CDR2 as SQIVND (reference sequence). In DNA, the CDR3 is TGTGCCAGTAGGAGGTCGGAGGGCTACACCTTC. Its protein product is CASRRSEGYTF.

In DNA, the CDR3 is TGTGCCAGCAGCTTGGCCGGCGGCCATTCCTACGAGCAGTACTTC. This codes for CASSLAGGHSYEQYF. This chain links TRBV5-4 with TRBJ2-7, with D hard to call. The length of the CDR3 is 15 residues. Germline V lookup: CDR1 SGHNT, CDR2 YYREEE (reference sequence). Trimming stripped 0 bases from V and 1 base from J, with 11 bases between.

The chain recombines TRBV27 with TRBJ2-1, with D possibly matching TRBD2 (5 bases). Trimming took off 0 bases at V and 15 bases at J, with 18 bases between the two ends. CDR1 is MNHEY and CDR2 is SMNVEV in the germline V gene (reference sequence). The CDR3 has 14 residues. CDR3 protein: CASSLSLGSSRGFF. CDR3 in DNA: TGTGCCAGCAGTTTATCCCTCGGCTCCAGCCGGGGGTTCTTC.

The chain uses TRBV28 and TRBJ2-6; 11 bases map to TRBD1. Germline lookup yields CDR1 MDHEN and CDR2 SYDVKM. Germline trimming cut 5 bases from V and 0 bases from J; bases unmatched to any gene: 6. This CDR3 is 18 amino acids long. CDR3 protein: CASSIPGTGGSGANVLTF. The CDR3 region has the DNA TGTGCCAGCAGTATACCCGGGACAGGGGGCTCTGGGGCCAACGTCCTGACTTTC. Filled out from reference TRBV28 and TRBJ2-6, the complete variable domain reads DVKVTQSSRYLVKRTGEKVFLECVQDMDHENMFWYRQDPGLGLRLIYFSYDVKMKEKGDIPEGYSVSREKKERFSLILESASTNQTSMYLCASSIPGTGGSGANVLTFGAGSRLTVL.

The rearrangement links TRBV28 to TRBJ2-7; D gene ambiguous. The germline gives CDR1 MDHEN, CDR2 SYDVKM. CDR3 length equals 11 residues. V was shortened by 6 bases and J by 7 bases, with 10 bases between the two germline ends. The CDR3 reads CASSDIYEQYF. The CDR3 DNA reads as TGTGCCAGCAGCGACATTTATGAGCAGTACTTC.

CDR3 nucleotides: TGTGCCAGCGGGGCCGGACTTAACACTGAAGCTTTCTTT. As protein: CASGAGLNTEAFF. This rearrangement joins TRBV6-1 to TRBJ1-1; the D gene is possibly TRBD1 (5 bases). The CDR3 contains 13 residues. From germline, CDR1 is MNHNS and CDR2 SASEGT. V gave up 8 bases and J gave up 2 bases, with 12 bases separating them.

The rearrangement links TRBV18 to TRBJ1-4; 7 bases match TRBD1. V shed 4 bases and J 8 bases; nucleotides not matched to a gene: 10. CDR1 is KGHSH, CDR2 LQKENI, per germline. The CDR3 runs to 15 residues. For the CDR3, the DNA is TGTGCCAGCTCACTGCAGACAGGGTTTGCAGAAAAACTGTTTTTT. Translated: CASSLQTGFAEKLFF.

The chain is built from TRBV7-8 and TRBJ2-1; 9 bases agree with TRBD1. The CDR3 length is 16 residues. After removal of 5 bases from V and 7 bases from J, the junction contained 12 bases not matched to a gene. The V gene's germline CDR1 is SGHVS and CDR2 FQNEAQ. The CDR3: CASSTNVGTGKNEQFF. The CDR3 DNA reads TGTGCCAGCAGCACCAACGTTGGGACAGGGAAAAATGAGCAGTTCTTC.

The chain recombines TRBV2 with TRBJ2-7; the match to TRBD1 covers 8 bases. This CDR3 has 14 amino acids. Germline CDR1 reads SNHLY; CDR2 reads FYNNEI. Trimming removed 7 bases from V and 4 bases from J; junction bases left unmatched: 9. The CDR3 DNA reads TGTGCCAGCATCAAGGACAGGGAGGCTTACGAGCAGTACTTC. It yields the protein CASIKDREAYEQYF.